This T cell receptor (beta chain) came from a study of OX40 agonist ivuxolimab in advanced cancers. Clones were read by immunoSEQ multiplex PCR, and TCRdb kept only the in-frame ones, dropping some. The sample yields tens of thousands of clones, approximately 81% seen once. Sequences were derived from CD4+ or CD8+ T cells sorted from blood, sampled in a trial of the OX40 agonist ivuxolimab. The receptor's source is an adult with an advanced solid tumor such as melanoma, head and neck, liver or kidney cancer.

The CDR3, as DNA: TGTGCCAGCAGCTTGTGGGACTTGAACACTGAAGCTTTCTTT. Translation gives CASSLWDLNTEAFF. The chain joins TRBV5-6 to TRBJ1-1, with D possibly matching TRBD1 (5 bases). This CDR3 contains 14 residues. Germline V gene data show CDR1 as SGHDT and CDR2 as YYEEEE. Trimming cost V 1 base and J 0 bases, with 7 bases left between them.